These 30 T cell receptor beta chains came from one sample sequenced in a study of shared clonotypes between healthy human individuals. TCRdb's copy holds only in-frame clones and misses some; the assay was immunoSEQ multiplex PCR. The sample contains approximately 2,200,000 clones, about 92% of which appear only once. Naive CD8 cells lacked CD45RO and underwent positive selection for CCR7, leaving out terminally differentiated effector memory CD45RA+ cells. The sequenced sample was naive CD8+ T cells from PBMCs. The receptors shown here come from a man between 18 and 35 years old in good health. Some clones in this sample may be carry-over from other donors' samples.

The chain joins TRBV9 to TRBJ2-7, with D possibly being TRBD1 (6 bases). Germline V gene data show CDR1 as SGDLS and CDR2 as YYNGEE. There are 13 residues in the CDR3. Trimming took 4 bases from V and 6 from J, leaving 14 bases between them. The CDR3 loop is CASSPRTDFEQYF. The CDR3 coding sequence is TGTGCCAGCAGCCCCCGGACAGATTTCGAGCAGTACTTC.

For this clone: The sample has other DNA sequences that encode this CDR3 too. The V gene is TRBV27, the J gene TRBJ1-5; D is ambiguous. Germline lookup yields CDR1 MNHEY and CDR2 SMNVEV (reference sequence). V dropped 3 bases and J dropped 6 bases, with 6 bases sitting between them. The CDR3 is 12 residues long. CDR3 protein: CASSFRGQPQHF. The CDR3 region has the DNA TGTGCCAGCAGTTTCCGGGGTCAGCCCCAGCATTTT.

This clone was seen a few times. Other nucleotide sequences from this sample produce the same CDR3. The chain has TRBV5-6 and TRBJ1-1, with D uncertain. The CDR3 runs 13 residues. Germline V gives CDR1 SGHDT, CDR2 YYEEEE. The V end lost 0 bases, the J end lost 5 bases, and 8 bases lay between the germline ends. Here the CDR3 reads CASSLGRRTEAFF. The CDR3 DNA is TGTGCCAGCAGCTTGGGGCGGAGGACTGAAGCTTTCTTT. The whole variable domain, filled in from reference TRBV5-6 and TRBJ1-1, reads DAGVTQSPTHLIKTRGQQVTLRCSPKSGHDTVSWYQQALGQGPQFIFQYYEEEERQRGNFPDRFSGHQFPNYSSELNVNALLLGDSALYLCASSLGRRTEAFFGQGTRLTVV.

This sequence joins TRBV7-9 and TRBJ2-4, with 10 bases identical to TRBD2. V shed 5 bases and J 0 bases; nucleotides not matched to a gene: 13. The CDR3 covers 19 residues. Germline loops: CDR1 SEHNR, CDR2 FQNEAQ (reference sequence). CDR3 loop: CASSTWRLAGDLAKNIQYF. CDR3 DNA sequence: TGTGCCAGCAGCACCTGGAGGCTAGCGGGGGACCTAGCCAAAAACATTCAGTACTTC.

The V and J genes are TRBV28 and TRBJ2-1; 13 bases are a match to TRBD2. With 6 bases clipped from V and 6 bases from J, the junction kept 8 bases outside the gene matches. CDR3 length: 16 amino acids. CDR1 is MDHEN and CDR2 is SYDVKM in the germline V gene. CDR3 nucleotides: TGTGCCAGCAGGGGCCCGGGACTAGCGGGAATCAATGAGCAGTTCTTC. This codes for CASRGPGLAGINEQFF. The complete variable domain, with remaining parts taken from reference TRBV28 and TRBJ2-1, reads DVKVTQSSRYLVKRTGEKVFLECVQDMDHENMFWYRQDPGLGLRLIYFSYDVKMKEKGDIPEGYSVSREKKERFSLILESASTNQTSMYLCASRGPGLAGINEQFFGPGTRLTVL.

V is TRBV9 and J is TRBJ2-7; 12 bases are shared with TRBD2. Trimming at V came to 4 bases and at J to 3 bases, leaving 8 bases not matched to a gene. The CDR3 covers 16 residues. Per the germline V gene, CDR1 is SGDLS and CDR2 is YYNGEE. The CDR3 here is CASSPNLAGGYYEQYF. Here the CDR3 DNA reads TGTGCCAGCAGCCCGAATCTAGCGGGAGGGTACTACGAGCAGTACTTC.

V is TRBV4-2 and J is TRBJ2-1; D not resolved. Germline CDR1 LGHNA, CDR2 YNFKEQ. V lost 1 base, J lost 0 bases, and 13 bases lay in between. This CDR3 is 17 amino acids long. CDR3: CASSQVSNTVSYNEQFF. The CDR3 DNA follows: TGTGCCAGCAGCCAAGTGAGTAATACCGTCTCCTACAATGAGCAGTTCTTC.

Remarks on this clone: In the same sample, other DNA sequences code for this CDR3. The rearrangement links TRBV27 to TRBJ1-5, with D possibly matching TRBD1 (6 bases). This CDR3 is built from 15 residues. The germline gives CDR1 MNHEY, CDR2 SMNVEV (reference sequence). Trimming removed 6 bases at V and 0 bases at J, with 12 bases between. The CDR3 protein is CASSPTGNSNQPQHF. The CDR3 nucleotides are TGTGCCAGCAGCCCCACAGGGAATAGCAATCAGCCCCAGCATTTT.

The chain uses TRBV5-6 and TRBJ2-7; TRBD1 or TRBD2 may be the D gene (5 bases each). CDR1 SGHDT and CDR2 YYEEEE come from the germline V gene. With 0 bases removed from V and 3 bases from J, the gap between germline ends came to 10 bases. The CDR3 covers 14 residues. CDR3: CASSLAQGDYEQYF. The CDR3 DNA reads as TGTGCCAGCAGCTTGGCTCAGGGAGACTACGAGCAGTACTTC.

The chain recombines TRBV5-6 with TRBJ1-1; 9 bases are a match to TRBD1. CDR1 and CDR2 from the germline V gene are SGHDT and YYEEEE. The CDR3 is 15 residues long. V gave up 7 bases and J gave up 0 bases; unmatched junction bases: 7. CDR3 DNA: TGTGCCAGCCCCCGGACAGGGGATATGAACACTGAAGCTTTCTTT. Amino acids: CASPRTGDMNTEAFF.

The gene calls are TRBV28 and TRBJ2-5, with D unclear. The CDR3 consists of 13 residues. The ends were cut back, 5 bases at V and 2 bases at J, with 9 bases in the middle. CDR1 and CDR2 (germline): MDHEN, SYDVKM. The chain's CDR3 is CASSPLLQETQYF. CDR3 sequence (DNA): TGTGCCAGCAGTCCCCTATTACAAGAGACCCAGTACTTC.

The chain combines TRBV27 with TRBJ2-7; TRBD1 agrees at 9 bases. This CDR3 is 15 amino acids long. Germline V gives CDR1 MNHEY, CDR2 SMNVEV (reference sequence). V lost 5 bases, J lost 5 bases, and 10 bases stayed unmatched. CDR3 amino acids: CASSPRDRVIDEQYF. In DNA, the CDR3 is TGTGCCAGCAGTCCCCGGGACAGGGTTATCGACGAGCAGTACTTC.

This chain joins TRBV28 and TRBJ1-1; D call uncertain. The germline V and J ends were trimmed by 2 bases and 0 bases, with 13 bases remaining between them. CDR3 size: 16 residues. Per the germline V gene, CDR1 is MDHEN and CDR2 is SYDVKM. The CDR3 DNA reads TGTGCCAGCAGTTTAGGGCAGGCTCTTATGAACACTGAAGCTTTCTTT. Residues: CASSLGQALMNTEAFF.

The chain is built from TRBV28 and TRBJ1-4; D perhaps matches TRBD1 (5 bases). The CDR3 sequence is 15 residues long. CDR1 is MDHEN and CDR2 is SYDVKM in the germline V gene. V lost 4 bases and J lost 8, with 17 bases in between. The CDR3 reads CASSSEPGRPEKLFF. In DNA form, the CDR3 reads TGTGCCAGCAGTTCCGAACCGGGACGGCCCGAAAAACTGTTTTTT.

The V call is TRBV15, the J call TRBJ2-2; 7 positions agree with TRBD2. Per the germline V gene, CDR1 is LNHNV and CDR2 is YYDKDF (reference sequence). V was pared by 6 bases and J by 4 bases, with 14 bases of the junction left unmatched. The CDR3 has 17 residues. The CDR3 region has the DNA TGTGCCACCAGACCCGCCCCTCTAGCGGAATTCACCGGGGAGCTGTTTTTT. Translation: CATRPAPLAEFTGELFF.

V and J are TRBV30 and TRBJ2-1; the match to TRBD2 covers 7 bases. V lost 3 bases and J lost 0; bases outside the gene matches: 8. Germline V CDR1 and CDR2: GTSNPN, SVGIG (reference sequence). The CDR3 sequence is 16 residues long. Here the CDR3 DNA reads TGTGCCTGGAGCGTACGTGAGCGGGGCTCCTACAATGAGCAGTTCTTC. Residues: CAWSVRERGSYNEQFF.

V gene TRBV7-9 combines with J gene TRBJ2-7; tentatively, D is TRBD1 (5 bases). Germline CDR1 and CDR2: SEHNR and FQNEAQ (reference sequence). CDR3 length: 12 amino acids. V was shortened by 9 bases and J by 0 bases, with 9 bases between the two germline ends. CDR3 residues: CASSQVSYEQYF. The CDR3 DNA reads as TGTGCCAGTTCACAGGTCTCCTACGAGCAGTACTTC.

The V and J genes are TRBV5-1 and TRBJ2-2, with 7 bases matching TRBD2. The CDR3 length is 16 residues. CDR1 and CDR2 from the germline V gene are SGHRS and YFSETQ. The junction had 8 bases not matched to a gene; V was cut back by 2 bases and J by 4 bases. The chain's CDR3 is CASSFEREYRTGELFF. CDR3 in DNA: TGCGCCAGCAGCTTTGAGCGGGAATACCGCACCGGGGAGCTGTTTTTT.

V and J are TRBV19 and TRBJ2-5; 10 nucleotides agree with TRBD2. The CDR3 totals 14 residues. The V gene's germline CDR1 is LNHDA and CDR2 SQIVND (reference sequence). The ends lost 10 bases at V and 5 bases at J; junction bases unmatched: 10. CDR3 sequence reads: CATRTSGALETQYF. As DNA, the CDR3 is TGTGCCACTAGGACTAGCGGAGCCCTCGAGACCCAGTACTTC.

The V and J genes are TRBV7-2 and TRBJ2-7; D not resolved. This CDR3 comprises 16 residues. V shed 2 bases and J shed 4 bases, with 18 bases lying between them. Germline loops: CDR1 SGHTA, CDR2 FQGNSA. The CDR3 DNA is TGTGCCAGCAGCTTACATGTTTCGGGCAGAACTTACGAGCAGTACTTC. It encodes CASSLHVSGRTYEQYF.

The J gene is TRBJ2-2, the V gene TRBV27; TRBD1 matches 7 bases. The CDR3 is made up of 15 amino acids. Germline CDR1 and CDR2: MNHEY and SMNVEV (reference sequence). V gave up 3 bases and J gave up 4 bases; unmatched junction bases: 5. The CDR3 DNA follows: TGTGCCAGCAGTTTTTACAGGGGTGGCACCGGGGAGCTGTTTTTT. Translating it yields CASSFYRGGTGELFF.

This clone was counted once. The J gene is TRBJ1-2, the V gene TRBV29-1; no firm D call. Trimming removed 4 bases from V and 5 bases from J, with 11 bases in between. The CDR3 loop spans 12 amino acids. The germline V gene encodes CDR1 SQVTM and CDR2 ANQGSEA. CDR3 region: CSVVGQRYGYTF. The DNA for the CDR3 is TGCAGCGTTGTAGGTCAGCGATATGGCTACACCTTC. The full variable domain, rest sourced from reference TRBV29-1 and TRBJ1-2, is SAVISQKPSRDICQRGTSLTIQCQVDSQVTMMFWYRQQPGQSLTLIATANQGSEATYESGFVIDKFPISRPNLTFSTLTVSNMSPEDSSIYLCSVVGQRYGYTFGSGTRLTVV.

The chain employs TRBV10-3 and TRBJ2-3, with TRBD2 identical over 8 bases. CDR3 length: 15 amino acids. Germline V CDR1 and CDR2: ENHRY, SYGVKD. With V trimmed by 6 bases and J by 0 bases, 5 bases remained unmatched. The CDR3 DNA is TGTGCCATCAGGGATAGCGGGGTCAGCACAGATACGCAGTATTTT. It is translated as CAIRDSGVSTDTQYF.

Concerning this clone: This sample also contains other DNA sequences that code for the same CDR3. The chain employs TRBV28 and TRBJ2-7, with D possibly being TRBD1 (5 bases). CDR3 size: 13 residues. Trimming removed 3 bases at V and 2 bases at J, with 8 bases between. The germline V gene has CDR1 MDHEN and CDR2 SYDVKM. CDR3 loop: CASSFDRAYEQYF. The CDR3 DNA is TGTGCCAGCAGTTTCGACAGAGCCTACGAGCAGTACTTC.

The rearrangement uses TRBV11-2 and TRBJ2-1, with D perhaps TRBD1 (6 bases). V was cut by 6 bases and J by 5 bases, with 26 bases left in between. Germline CDR1 is SGHAT and CDR2 is FQNNGV. The CDR3 consists of 18 residues. In DNA form, the CDR3 reads TGTGCCAGCAGTCTGTTAAAAGGGGAGCAGGGGTATAACAATGAGCAGTTCTTC. This codes for CASSLLKGEQGYNNEQFF.

The V call is TRBV7-3, the J call TRBJ1-5, with D unclear. V was cut by 4 bases and J by 2 bases, with 18 bases left in between. CDR3 size: 17 residues. Germline CDR1 is SGHTA and CDR2 is FQGTGA. The CDR3, as DNA: TGTGCCAGCAGCTCCGGCCTTCGCGGGGATGGCAATCAGCCCCAGCATTTT. It yields the protein CASSSGLRGDGNQPQHF.

The V gene is TRBV6-1, the J gene TRBJ1-5, with 10 bases fitting TRBD1. The CDR3 is 16 amino acids. Per germline, CDR1 MNHNS and CDR2 SASEGT. V lost 4 bases to trimming and J lost 9 bases; unmatched junction nucleotides: 12. The CDR3 protein is CASSGGDRGPYVPQHF. CDR3 DNA sequence: TGTGCCAGCAGTGGGGGGGACAGGGGACCTTATGTGCCCCAGCATTTT.

The chain has TRBV4-2 and TRBJ2-3, with a tentative D call TRBD2 (5 bases). The CDR3 contains 16 residues. V was trimmed by 1 base and J by 2 bases, leaving 13 bases between them. The V gene's germline CDR1 is LGHNA and CDR2 YNFKEQ. This CDR3 is CASSQVSTMITDTQYF. The CDR3 DNA reads TGTGCCAGCAGCCAAGTTTCGACTATGATCACAGATACGCAGTATTTT.

This clone was detected only once. Other nucleotide sequences from this sample produce the same CDR3. J is TRBJ1-1 and V is TRBV6-6; perhaps TRBD1 as D (5 bases). Trimming took off 2 bases at V and 3 bases at J, with 10 bases between the two ends. Germline V gene sequence: CDR1 MNHNY, CDR2 SVGAGI (reference sequence). The CDR3 consists of 14 residues. The CDR3 is CASSYGQGHTEAFF. DNA for the CDR3: TGTGCCAGCAGTTACGGGCAGGGCCACACTGAAGCTTTCTTT.

The chain uses TRBV27 and TRBJ1-2; TRBD1 is a possible D gene (6 bases). Deletions cut 5 bases from V and 6 bases from J, with 28 bases between. This CDR3 contains 18 residues. From germline, CDR1 is MNHEY and CDR2 SMNVEV (reference sequence). For the CDR3, the DNA is TGTGCCAGCAGTCCCACGGCGGGCAGGGGATGGGCGTTGGATGGCTACACCTTC. The encoded protein is CASSPTAGRGWALDGYTF.